The T cell receptor (beta chain) under discussion was sequenced for a study of T cells in Graves' hyperthyroidism and ophthalmopathy. Study overall: Peripheral blood collection took place at initial diagnosis, before any treatment. Study-wide findings and caveats: Among thyroid clonotypes expanded above 0.001, most also appeared in blood.

This clonotype was recorded a few times. The antigen remains unidentified. V trimming: 4 bases; J trimming: 7 bases; junction bases outside the gene matches: 12. Germline V gene lookup returns CDR1 SGHRS and CDR2 YFSETQ. CDR3 length equals 15 residues. TCR beta CDR3 region amplification was performed from RNA transcripts. TCR CDR3 regions were first amplified by RT-PCR with HTBI primers. Each CDR3 protein gets one entry after TCRdb re-called the multiplex PCR reads with MiXCR. Of around 200,000 distinct CDR3 sequences listed, about a sixth were seen once; the top ten hold 25% to 30%. The sequenced sample was blood. The sequence came from a woman aged 50 to 60 with Graves' hyperthyroidism. The genes are TRBV5-1 and TRBJ1-2; 8 bases align to TRBD1. The CDR3 DNA is TGCGCCAGCAGCCTAAGGACAGGGCAGGGCTGTGGCTACACCTTC. Residues: CASSLRTGQGCGYTF.